These 30 T cell receptor beta chains originate from one sample sequenced in a study of shared clonotypes between healthy human individuals (dated by TCRdb to about 2020). Receptor libraries were prepared by the immunoSEQ multiplex PCR assay. The table was pulled from immuneACCESS by TCRdb, which kept in-frame rearrangements only. Such tables lose some clones; where checked, under half of the loss comes from unresolved V genes, and the rest has no known cause. The sample table contains some 700,000 clones; only one count was recorded for 90% of them. In total, the top ten clones hold 30% to 35% of the sample. Sample: memory CD8+ T cells from PBMCs. The cell subset or site label on this specimen signifies: CD45RO+ cells pooled with CCR7-negative TemRA cells. Receptors were obtained from a young man in good health. Some clones in this sample may be carry-over from other donors' samples.

In DNA form, the CDR3 reads TGTGCCTGGAGTGTAGGTAGCGGGAGGGTAGAGACCCAGTACTTC. The encoded protein is CAWSVGSGRVETQYF. The J gene is TRBJ2-5, the V gene TRBV30; 11 nucleotides match TRBD2. The ends lost 0 bases at V and 4 bases at J; junction bases unmatched: 4. The V gene's germline CDR1 is GTSNPN and CDR2 SVGIG (reference sequence). This CDR3 comprises 15 residues.

This sequence joins TRBV4-3 and TRBJ2-1; the match to TRBD2 covers 8 bases. There are 16 residues in the CDR3. The germline V gene encodes CDR1 LGHNA and CDR2 YSLEER. Trimming cost V 4 bases and J 4 bases; bases outside gene matches: 9. The chain's CDR3 is CASSPESGSKYNEQFF. As DNA, the CDR3 is TGCGCCAGCAGCCCAGAGAGCGGGAGTAAGTACAATGAGCAGTTCTTC.

The chain has TRBV27 and TRBJ2-1; tentative D call: TRBD2 (5 bases). The CDR3 totals 13 residues. Deletions cut 5 bases from V and 4 bases from J, with 9 bases between. Germline CDR1 MNHEY, CDR2 SMNVEV (reference sequence). The CDR3 loop is CASSRGPYNEQFF. The DNA of the CDR3 is TGTGCCAGCAGTCGGGGTCCTTACAATGAGCAGTTCTTC.

This chain connects TRBV28 to TRBJ2-2, with D possibly being TRBD2 (5 bases). The germline V gene encodes CDR1 MDHEN and CDR2 SYDVKM. The V end was cut by 11 bases, the J end by 6 bases, with 22 bases between. The CDR3 consists of 15 residues. The CDR3 spells CAGPGSQEVPGELFF. The CDR3 DNA follows: TGTGCCGGACCAGGCAGTCAGGAGGTCCCCGGGGAGCTGTTTTTT.

J is TRBJ2-7 and V is TRBV7-2; 10 bases map to TRBD2. The germline V gene has CDR1 SGHTA and CDR2 FQGNSA. The CDR3 loop spans 16 amino acids. V shed 2 bases, J shed 7 bases, and the junction held 11 bases outside the gene matches. The CDR3 coding sequence is TGTGCCAGCAGCTTAAGGACTAGCGGAGACCCCCCGGAGCAGTACTTC. Protein product: CASSLRTSGDPPEQYF.

The gene calls are TRBV6-5 and TRBJ2-7, with no clear D. CDR1 is MNHEY, CDR2 SVGAGI, per germline. V gave up 3 bases and J gave up 2 bases, with 14 bases separating them. The CDR3 runs 15 residues. CDR3 DNA: TGTGCCAGCAGTTATAAGACTGCCTCGACCTACGAGCAGTACTTC. Encoded protein: CASSYKTASTYEQYF.

In its sample, this clone was seen once. Distinct nucleotide sequences in the sample also encode this CDR3. This sequence joins TRBV4-1 and TRBJ2-7, with D possibly being TRBD1 or TRBD2 (5 bases each). The germline gives CDR1 MGHRA, CDR2 YSYEKL. CDR3 length equals 15 residues. The germline V and J ends were trimmed by 0 bases and 0 bases, with 9 bases remaining between them. The CDR3: CASSQDPGLSYEQYF. DNA for the CDR3: TGCGCCAGCAGCCAAGATCCGGGGCTCTCCTACGAGCAGTACTTC.

V and J are TRBV19 and TRBJ1-1; D might be TRBD1 (6 bases). This CDR3 has 14 residues. With 6 bases removed from V and 0 bases from J, the gap between germline ends came to 11 bases. The germline V gene has CDR1 LNHDA and CDR2 SQIVND (reference sequence). CDR3 sequence reads: CASRNRDMNTEAFF. The CDR3 nucleotides read TGTGCCAGTAGGAACAGGGACATGAACACTGAAGCTTTCTTT.

In nucleotides, the CDR3 is TGTGCCACCAGCAGGGGGGACAGGGCTTCGGGTGAGCAGTTCTTC. This codes for CATSRGDRASGEQFF. The chain uses TRBV15 and TRBJ2-1; 9 positions agree with TRBD1. Germline lookup yields CDR1 LNHNV and CDR2 YYDKDF (reference sequence). After removal of 3 bases from V and 9 bases from J, the junction contained 9 bases not matched to a gene. The CDR3 has 15 residues.

This sequence joins TRBV27 and TRBJ2-7; D remains unclear. CDR3 length equals 14 residues. Per germline, CDR1 MNHEY and CDR2 SMNVEV (reference sequence). V was pared by 8 bases and J by 7 bases, with 21 bases between. The CDR3 region is CASVPQWGLGEQYF. The DNA for the CDR3 is TGTGCCAGCGTACCCCAGTGGGGTTTAGGTGAGCAGTACTTC.

This clone was picked up a small number of times. In the same sample, other DNA sequences code for this CDR3. The rearrangement joins TRBV28 to TRBJ1-1; D remains unclear. Trimming cost V 2 bases and J 6 bases, with 13 bases left between them. The CDR3 is made up of 14 amino acids. CDR1 and CDR2 (germline): MDHEN, SYDVKM. Here the CDR3 DNA reads TGTGCCAGCAGTTTAAACCGGGGAAGGGCTGAAGCTTTCTTT. Residues: CASSLNRGRAEAFF.

The J gene is TRBJ2-1, the V gene TRBV7-2; D unresolved. Germline V gene sequence: CDR1 SGHTA, CDR2 FQGNSA. V dropped 4 bases and J dropped 7 bases, with 11 bases sitting between them. The CDR3 runs 13 residues. The CDR3 reads CASSYRLQNEQFF. The DNA of the CDR3 is TGTGCCAGCAGCTACCGTCTTCAAAATGAGCAGTTCTTC.

The chain combines TRBV7-3 with TRBJ2-1; D might be TRBD2 (5 bases). This CDR3 is built from 14 residues. Between the trimmed V and J ends, which lost 3 bases and 2 bases, there was a span of 8 bases. Germline values: CDR1 SGHTA, CDR2 FQGTGA. In DNA form, the CDR3 reads TGTGCCAGCAGCTTTTCGGGGACCTACAATGAGCAGTTCTTC. Amino acids: CASSFSGTYNEQFF.

The CDR3 DNA sequence: TGTGCCAGTAGTCGGGGGACTAGCTACTACGAGCAGTACTTC. As protein: CASSRGTSYYEQYF. The genes are TRBV19 and TRBJ2-7; 9 bases fit TRBD2. Germline trimming cut 5 bases from V and 3 bases from J; bases unmatched to any gene: 5. Germline V lookup: CDR1 LNHDA, CDR2 SQIVND (reference sequence). The CDR3 extends over 14 amino acids.

This chain joins TRBV2 and TRBJ2-7, with 9 bases that match TRBD1. With V trimmed by 6 bases and J by 3 bases, 6 bases remained unmatched. The CDR3 is made up of 14 amino acids. The V gene's germline CDR1 is SNHLY and CDR2 FYNNEI. The CDR3, as DNA: TGTGCCAGCAGCCCGGGACAGGGACTCTACGAGCAGTACTTC. This codes for CASSPGQGLYEQYF. The whole variable domain, remainder taken from reference TRBV2 and TRBJ2-7, is EPEVTQTPSHQVTQMGQEVILRCVPISNHLYFYWYRQILGQKVEFLVSFYNNEISEKSEIFDDQFSVERPDGSNFTLKIRSTKLEDSAMYFCASSPGQGLYEQYFGPGTRLTVT.

The rearrangement uses TRBV28 and TRBJ2-1; TRBD2 aligns across 9 bases. CDR3 size: 17 residues. Germline trimming cut 4 bases from V and 2 bases from J; bases unmatched to any gene: 9. Per the germline V gene, CDR1 is MDHEN and CDR2 is SYDVKM. DNA for the CDR3: TGTGCCAGCAGTTCACGACAAGCGGGAGGCACCTACAATGAGCAGTTCTTC. Translating gives CASSSRQAGGTYNEQFF. Full variable domain (remainder filled in from reference TRBV28 and TRBJ2-1): DVKVTQSSRYLVKRTGEKVFLECVQDMDHENMFWYRQDPGLGLRLIYFSYDVKMKEKGDIPEGYSVSREKKERFSLILESASTNQTSMYLCASSSRQAGGTYNEQFFGPGTRLTVL.

This chain joins TRBV5-8 and TRBJ2-7; 7 bases fit TRBD1. Trimming at V came to 5 bases and at J to 0 bases, leaving 14 bases not matched to a gene. The CDR3 sequence is 17 residues long. Per the germline V gene, CDR1 is SGHTS and CDR2 is YDEGEE. As DNA, the CDR3 is TGTGCCAGCAGTGGAATCACCGGGACAGCGAGCTCCTACGAGCAGTACTTC. This translates into CASSGITGTASSYEQYF.

In DNA form, the CDR3 reads TGCGCCAGCAGCCAAGAGTTTGCGAGAGTCACTGAAGCTTTCTTT. This gives the protein CASSQEFARVTEAFF. The V and J genes are TRBV4-1 and TRBJ1-1; D not certain. Germline CDR1 reads MGHRA; CDR2 reads YSYEKL. CDR3 length: 15 amino acids. V was shortened by 0 bases and J by 4 bases, with 12 bases between the two germline ends.

This rearrangement joins TRBV11-2 to TRBJ2-1; the match to TRBD2 covers 13 bases. This CDR3 has 17 amino acids. V lost 1 base and J lost 8; bases outside the gene matches: 8. In germline, CDR1 is SGHAT, CDR2 FQNNGV. CDR3 bases: TGTGCCAGCAGCTTAGGGGTACTAGCGGGAGGGGAAGATGAGCAGTTCTTC. Protein sequence: CASSLGVLAGGEDEQFF.

The gene calls are TRBV11-2 and TRBJ2-7; the D is unclear. This CDR3 spans 12 amino acids. Germline CDR1 is SGHAT and CDR2 is FQNNGV. V lost 5 bases and J lost 6, with 11 bases in between. Here the CDR3 DNA reads TGTGCCAGCAGCCCTGACCGTACCGAGCAGTACTTC. Translated: CASSPDRTEQYF.

This clone appeared a few times. The chain uses TRBV6-5 and TRBJ1-3; no reliable D call. Trimming removed 8 bases from V and 3 bases from J, with 11 bases in between. In germline, CDR1 is MNHEY, CDR2 SVGAGI. CDR3 size: 13 residues. CDR3 protein: CASAVGFGNTIYF. As DNA, the CDR3 is TGTGCCAGCGCCGTAGGGTTTGGAAACACCATATATTTT.

The chain combines TRBV14 with TRBJ2-7; D perhaps matches TRBD1 (5 bases). V lost 5 bases and J lost 0, with 20 bases in between. The CDR3 length is 17 residues. Germline CDR1 SGHDN, CDR2 FVKESK. CDR3 nucleotide sequence: TGTGCCAGCAGCTCCCGAATTAGGGAAAGGGGCTCCTACGAGCAGTACTTC. Residues: CASSSRIRERGSYEQYF. Using reference TRBV14 and TRBJ2-7 for the parts outside the CDR3, the full variable domain is EAGVTQFPSHSVIEKGQTVTLRCDPISGHDNLYWYRRVMGKEIKFLLHFVKESKQDESGMPNNRFLAERTGGTYSTLKVQPAELEDSGVYFCASSSRIRERGSYEQYFGPGTRLTVT.

This clone was detected only once. V and J are TRBV27 and TRBJ2-4; 9 bases match TRBD1. This CDR3 has 17 residues. With V trimmed by 1 base and J by 7 bases, 11 bases remained unmatched. Germline loops: CDR1 MNHEY, CDR2 SMNVEV (reference sequence). CDR3 in amino acids: CASSLWGLGTGRNIQYF. CDR3 DNA sequence: TGTGCCAGCAGTTTATGGGGCTTGGGGACAGGGAGGAACATTCAGTACTTC.

The gene calls are TRBV18 and TRBJ2-7; D is uncertain. CDR3 size: 12 residues. Trimming left V 2 bases short and J 3 bases short, with 5 bases between. From germline, CDR1 is KGHSH and CDR2 LQKENI. The DNA for the CDR3 is TGTGCCAGCTCACCATCATTCTACGAGCAGTACTTC. As protein: CASSPSFYEQYF. Filled out from reference TRBV18 and TRBJ2-7, the complete variable domain reads NAGVMQNPRHLVRRRGQEARLRCSPMKGHSHVYWYRQLPEEGLKFMVYLQKENIIDESGMPKERFSAEFPKEGPSILRIQQVVRGDSAAYFCASSPSFYEQYFGPGTRLTVT.

The chain links TRBV9 to TRBJ2-7; the D is unclear. Trimming left V 0 bases short and J 3 bases short, with 10 bases between. Germline CDR1 and CDR2: SGDLS and YYNGEE. The CDR3 is 14 amino acids. CDR3 DNA: TGTGCCAGCAGCGTAGGGTCGGTTGTCTACGAGCAGTACTTC. This codes for CASSVGSVVYEQYF.

The V gene is TRBV10-1, the J gene TRBJ2-2; possibly TRBD2 for D (5 bases). In germline, CDR1 is WNHNN, CDR2 SYGVQD (reference sequence). The CDR3 has 15 amino acids. Trimming cost V 5 bases and J 3 bases, with 13 bases left between them. The DNA for the CDR3 is TGCGCCAGCAGTACGGAGGAAAAGGACACCGGGGAGCTGTTTTTT. It is translated as CASSTEEKDTGELFF.

In its sample, this clone was seen once. This rearrangement joins TRBV6-1 to TRBJ1-2; D might be TRBD1 (5 bases). From germline, CDR1 is MNHNS and CDR2 SASEGT. With 5 bases removed from V and 4 bases from J, the gap between germline ends came to 8 bases. The CDR3 totals 12 residues. Here the CDR3 reads CASSPGPYGYTF. The CDR3 nucleotides read TGTGCCAGCAGTCCGGGGCCCTATGGCTACACCTTC.

The gene calls are TRBV19 and TRBJ1-5; D gene ambiguous. The CDR3 runs 16 residues. V lost 6 bases and J 0 bases, leaving 15 bases between the germline ends. Per the germline V gene, CDR1 is LNHDA and CDR2 is SQIVND (reference sequence). The CDR3 loop is CASSPPHTFSNQPQHF. In DNA form, the CDR3 reads TGTGCCAGTAGCCCCCCACACACATTTAGCAATCAGCCCCAGCATTTT.

The gene calls are TRBV4-3 and TRBJ2-3; the D is unclear. The V end was cut by 0 bases, the J end by 6 bases, with 7 bases between. Germline V gene sequence: CDR1 LGHNA, CDR2 YSLEER. This CDR3 spans 13 amino acids. This CDR3 is CASSQEFIDTQYF. CDR3 DNA: TGCGCCAGCAGCCAAGAGTTCATTGATACGCAGTATTTT.

The chain couples TRBV2 to TRBJ1-6; TRBD1 agrees at 7 bases. Per germline, CDR1 SNHLY and CDR2 FYNNEI. The CDR3 has 14 amino acids. V lost 4 bases and J lost 7; bases outside the gene matches: 4. This CDR3 is CASSATGPNSPLHF. The CDR3 nucleotides read TGTGCCAGCAGTGCGACAGGGCCCAATTCACCCCTCCACTTT.